These 7 T cell receptor beta chains originate from one sample sequenced in a study of CD8+ T cells in alopecia areata. Reverse transcription of extracted RNA yielded cDNA, which provided the sequencing template. Here immunoSEQ multiplex PCR was the method, and the copy in TCRdb shows in-frame clones only, minus some. The sample has 120,000 or so clones, approximately 38% seen once. The sample taken for sequencing was CD4+ T cells sorted from blood. The receptor set was obtained from a human donor with alopecia areata.

This clone was counted only a few times. CDR3 loop: CASMGTGTYSGANVLTF. The CDR3 nucleotides read TGTGCCAGTATGGGGACAGGGACTTACTCTGGGGCCAACGTCCTGACTTTC. The rearrangement links TRBV19 to TRBJ2-6; 9 bases fit TRBD1. CDR3 length: 17 residues. Germline V gene sequence: CDR1 LNHDA, CDR2 SQIVND (reference sequence). J lost 0 bases, V lost 7 bases, and 7 bases had no gene match.

In its sample, this clone was seen a few times. The rearrangement links TRBV18 to TRBJ1-3, with D uncertain. The CDR3 has 15 amino acids. Germline-derived CDR1 and CDR2 are KGHSH and LQKENI. V was cut by 3 bases and J by 0 bases, with 9 bases left in between. This chain's CDR3 is CASSPPDPSGNTIYF. CDR3 DNA: TGTGCCAGCTCACCTCCGGACCCCTCTGGAAACACCATATATTTT.

V and J are TRBV29-1 and TRBJ2-1; 7 bases are shared with TRBD1. From germline, CDR1 is SQVTM and CDR2 ANQGSEA. With 5 bases clipped from V and 8 bases from J, the junction kept 6 bases outside the gene matches. The CDR3 has 12 residues. This CDR3 reads CSVRQGVHEQFF. CDR3 bases: TGCAGCGTTCGACAGGGAGTCCATGAGCAGTTCTTC.

This clone showed up just a few times. The CDR3 region has the DNA TGTGCCAGCAGTGAAAGAACTAGCCGACGCACAGATACGCAGTATTTT. It is translated as CASSERTSRRTDTQYF. The V call is TRBV2, the J call TRBJ2-3; D may be TRBD2 (6 bases). The CDR3 covers 16 residues. V dropped 2 bases and J dropped 1 base, with 13 bases sitting between them. Per germline, CDR1 SNHLY and CDR2 FYNNEI.

This chain connects TRBV2 to TRBJ2-5; 9 nucleotides agree with TRBD1. This CDR3 comprises 14 residues. Germline lookup yields CDR1 SNHLY and CDR2 FYNNEI. V shed 6 bases and J 3 bases; nucleotides not matched to a gene: 5. CDR3 sequence: CASRKGQGEETQYF. CDR3 coding DNA: TGTGCCAGCAGGAAGGGACAGGGAGAAGAGACCCAGTACTTC.

The genes are TRBV5-1 and TRBJ1-1; D is unclear. CDR1 and CDR2 (germline): SGHRS, YFSETQ. V was cut by 0 bases and J by 5 bases, with 11 bases left in between. The CDR3 is 14 amino acids. This CDR3 is CASSLGLVSTEAFF. The CDR3 DNA sequence: TGCGCCAGCAGCTTGGGGTTAGTGTCGACTGAAGCTTTCTTT.

This clone has more than one count but fewer than ten. V and J are TRBV10-3 and TRBJ2-2; D ambiguous. CDR1 is ENHRY, CDR2 SYGVKD, per germline. Trimming took off 4 bases at V and 2 bases at J, with 8 bases between the two ends. CDR3 length equals 14 residues. In nucleotides, the CDR3 is TGTGCCATCAGTGTCGGCAGAAACACCGGGGAGCTGTTTTTT. Its protein product is CAISVGRNTGELFF.